The clone carrying this T cell receptor (beta chain) was found a few times. Its antigen is undetermined. Germline CDR1 reads MNHEY; CDR2 reads SVGEGT. The CDR3 spans 13 residues. V lost 7 bases and J 8 bases, leaving 12 bases between the germline ends. The people who gave samples were healthy Caucasians from Russia, aged roughly 6 to 95. A minimum of 6.5 million PBMCs was isolated per sample. The sample is drawn from a study of blood T cells in healthy people across ages. Study-wide results and limits: A greater number of naive CD4+ cells and higher diversity distinguished long-lived donors from aged donors.

Using a J-beta primer mix together with a sample-barcoded 5' primer, a second PCR was run for about 6 to 11 cycles. Carrying 12 random nucleotides, a template-switch adaptor labeled each individual cDNA molecule. TCRdb reprocessed the 5' RACE reads with MiXCR, giving one entry per CDR3 protein. Of under 2 million distinct CDR3 sequences listed, approximately 32% are singletons. This chain links TRBV6-2 or TRBV6-3 with TRBJ1-6; no definite D call. This receptor was obtained from a woman under 40 in good health. The sequenced sample consisted of blood. CDR3 protein: CASTTGSHSPLHF. In nucleotides, the CDR3 is TGTGCCAGCACCACGGGGTCCCATTCACCCCTCCACTTT.